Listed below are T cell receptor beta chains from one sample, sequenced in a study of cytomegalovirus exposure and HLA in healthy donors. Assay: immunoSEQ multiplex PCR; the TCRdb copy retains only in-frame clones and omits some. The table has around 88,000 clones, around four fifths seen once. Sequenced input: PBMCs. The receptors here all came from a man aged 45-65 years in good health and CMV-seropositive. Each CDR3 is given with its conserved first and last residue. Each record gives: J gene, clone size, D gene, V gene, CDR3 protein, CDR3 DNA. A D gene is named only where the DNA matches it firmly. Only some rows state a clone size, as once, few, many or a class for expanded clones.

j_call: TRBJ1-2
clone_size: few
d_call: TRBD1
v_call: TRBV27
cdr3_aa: CASSRTGAGGYTF
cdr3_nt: TGTGCCAGCAGTCGTACAGGGGCGGGTGGCTACACCTTC

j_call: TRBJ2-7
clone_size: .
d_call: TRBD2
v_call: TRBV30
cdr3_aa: CASSGGAYEQYF
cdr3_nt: TGTGCCTCCAGCGGGGGGGCCTACGAGCAGTACTTC

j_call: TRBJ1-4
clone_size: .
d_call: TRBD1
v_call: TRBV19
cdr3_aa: CASRRGQAENEKLFF
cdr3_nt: TGTGCCAGTAGACGTGGACAGGCAGAGAATGAAAAACTGTTTTTT

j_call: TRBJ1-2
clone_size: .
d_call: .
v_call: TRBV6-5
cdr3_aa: CASSTLGGQSYGYTF
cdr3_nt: TGTGCCAGCAGTACCCTCGGCGGACAGAGCTATGGCTACACCTTC

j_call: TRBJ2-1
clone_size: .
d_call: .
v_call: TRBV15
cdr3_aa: CATSEGVTLREQFF
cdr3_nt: TGTGCCACCAGCGAGGGTGTTACCCTTCGTGAGCAGTTCTTC

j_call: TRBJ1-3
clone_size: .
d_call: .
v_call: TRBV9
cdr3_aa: CASSPDTGGNTIYF
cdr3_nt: TGTGCCAGCAGCCCTGACACGGGGGGAAACACCATATATTTT

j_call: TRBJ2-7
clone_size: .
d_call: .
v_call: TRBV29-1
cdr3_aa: CSVDTPGVGTGEQYF
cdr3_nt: TGCAGCGTTGACACGCCCGGAGTGGGGACTGGCGAGCAGTACTTC

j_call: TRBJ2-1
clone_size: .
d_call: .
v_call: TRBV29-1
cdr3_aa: CSVVDRSSYNEQFF
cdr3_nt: TGCAGCGTTGTCGACAGGAGCTCCTACAATGAGCAGTTCTTC

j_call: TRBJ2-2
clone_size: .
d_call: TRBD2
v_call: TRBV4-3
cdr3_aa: CASSQGLAANTGELFF
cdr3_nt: TGCGCCAGCAGCCAAGGACTAGCCGCGAACACCGGGGAGCTGTTTTTT

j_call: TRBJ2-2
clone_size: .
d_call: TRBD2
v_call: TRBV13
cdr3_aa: CASRPGLAGNTGELFF
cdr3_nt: TGTGCCAGCAGGCCGGGGCTAGCGGGGAACACCGGGGAGCTGTTTTTT

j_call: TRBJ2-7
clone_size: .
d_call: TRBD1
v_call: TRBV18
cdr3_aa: CASSPTPGQSNYEQYF
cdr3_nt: TGTGCCAGCTCGCCAACTCCGGGACAGAGCAACTACGAGCAGTACTTC

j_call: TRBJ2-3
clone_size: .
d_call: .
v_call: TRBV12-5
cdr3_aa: CASGLDNSTDTQYF
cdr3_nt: TGTGCTAGTGGTTTGGACAACAGCACAGATACGCAGTATTTT

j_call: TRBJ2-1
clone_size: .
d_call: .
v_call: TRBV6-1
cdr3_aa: CASRLRESANEQFF
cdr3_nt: TGTGCCAGCAGACTCCGGGAGTCCGCCAATGAGCAGTTCTTC

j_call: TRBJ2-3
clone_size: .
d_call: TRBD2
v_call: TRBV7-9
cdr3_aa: CASSLGLAGARTDTQYF
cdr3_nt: TGTGCCAGCAGCCTCGGACTAGCGGGGGCCCGCACAGATACGCAGTATTTT

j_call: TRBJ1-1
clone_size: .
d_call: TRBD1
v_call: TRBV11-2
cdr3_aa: CASRPGTDRLAEAFF
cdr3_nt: TGTGCCAGCAGACCCGGGACAGATCGATTGGCTGAAGCTTTCTTT

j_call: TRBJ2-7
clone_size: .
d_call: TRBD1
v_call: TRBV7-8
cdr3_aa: CASSPTGVYEQYF
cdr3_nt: TGTGCCAGCAGTCCGACAGGGGTCTACGAGCAGTACTTC

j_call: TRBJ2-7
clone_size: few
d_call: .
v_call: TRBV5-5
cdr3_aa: CASSFSIRGSYEQYF
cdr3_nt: TGTGCCAGCAGCTTTAGTATACGGGGCTCCTACGAGCAGTACTTC

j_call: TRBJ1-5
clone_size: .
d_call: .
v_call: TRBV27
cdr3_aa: CASTPGHMFNQPQNF
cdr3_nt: TGTGCCAGCACTCCGGGACACATGTTCAATCAGCCCCAGAATTTT

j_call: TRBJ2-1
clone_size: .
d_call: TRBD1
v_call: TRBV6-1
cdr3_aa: CASTFDRAQGNEQFF
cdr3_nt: TGTGCCAGCACCTTTGACAGGGCCCAGGGCAATGAGCAGTTCTTC

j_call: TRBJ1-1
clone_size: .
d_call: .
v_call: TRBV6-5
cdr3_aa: CASSTGSTEAFF
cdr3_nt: TGTGCCAGCAGTACAGGGAGCACTGAAGCTTTCTTT

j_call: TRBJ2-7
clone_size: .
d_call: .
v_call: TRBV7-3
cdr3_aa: CASSLKGGYEQYF
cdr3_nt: TGTGCCAGCAGCTTAAAAGGCGGCTACGAGCAGTACTTC

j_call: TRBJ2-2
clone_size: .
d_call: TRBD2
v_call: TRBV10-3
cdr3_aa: CAISDSGGALGGELFF
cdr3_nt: TGTGCCATCAGTGACAGCGGGGGGGCCCTGGGCGGGGAGCTGTTTTTT

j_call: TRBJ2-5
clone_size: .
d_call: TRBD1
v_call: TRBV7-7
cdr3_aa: CASSPGTAQETQYF
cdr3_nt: TGTGCCAGCAGCCCTGGGACAGCTCAAGAGACCCAGTACTTC

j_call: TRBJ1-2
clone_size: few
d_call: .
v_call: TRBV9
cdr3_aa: CASSDWGQNGYTF
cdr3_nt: TGTGCCAGCAGCGATTGGGGCCAAAATGGCTACACCTTC

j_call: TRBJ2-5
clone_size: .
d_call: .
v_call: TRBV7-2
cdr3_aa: CASSLVGLGETQYF
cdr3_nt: TGTGCCAGCAGCTTAGTGGGGCTGGGAGAGACCCAGTACTTC

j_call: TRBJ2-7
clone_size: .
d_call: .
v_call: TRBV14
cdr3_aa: CASSQGQWANYEQYF
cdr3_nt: TGTGCCAGCAGCCAAGGCCAGTGGGCGAACTACGAGCAGTACTTC

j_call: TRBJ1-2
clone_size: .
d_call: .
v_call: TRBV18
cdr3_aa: CASSTGSPYGYTF
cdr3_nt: TGTGCCAGCTCCACGGGGAGTCCCTATGGCTACACCTTC

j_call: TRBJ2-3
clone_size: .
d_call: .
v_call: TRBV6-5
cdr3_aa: CASSYSHSGTDTQYF
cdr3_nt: TGTGCCAGCAGTTACTCTCATAGCGGCACAGATACGCAGTATTTT

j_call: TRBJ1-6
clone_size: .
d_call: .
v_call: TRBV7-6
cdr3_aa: CASSRGEGLNSPLHF
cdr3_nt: TGTGCCAGCAGCCGCGGGGAAGGCCTTAATTCACCCCTCCACTTT

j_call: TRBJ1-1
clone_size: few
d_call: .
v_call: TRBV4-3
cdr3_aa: CASSQDGALNTEAFF
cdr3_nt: TGCGCCAGCAGCCAAGATGGAGCTCTGAACACTGAAGCTTTCTTT

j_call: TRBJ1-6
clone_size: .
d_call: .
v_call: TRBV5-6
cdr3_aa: CASNQDRNNSPLHF
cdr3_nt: TGTGCCAGCAACCAAGACAGGAATAATTCACCCCTCCACTTT

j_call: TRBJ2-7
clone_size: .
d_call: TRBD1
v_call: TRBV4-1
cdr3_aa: CASSQKGGTGSSYEQYF
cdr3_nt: TGCGCCAGCAGCCAAAAAGGGGGGACAGGGAGCTCCTACGAGCAGTACTTC

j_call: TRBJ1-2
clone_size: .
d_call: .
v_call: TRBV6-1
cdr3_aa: CASRLTGYGYTF
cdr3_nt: TGTGCCAGCAGACTTACTGGCTATGGCTACACCTTC

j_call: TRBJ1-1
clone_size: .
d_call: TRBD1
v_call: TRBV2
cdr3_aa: CASKTGAGTEAFF
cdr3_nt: TGTGCCAGCAAGACAGGGGCGGGCACTGAAGCTTTCTTT

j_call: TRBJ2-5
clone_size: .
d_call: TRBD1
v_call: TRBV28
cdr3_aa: CASSTRTGRETQYF
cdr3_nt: TGTGCCAGCAGTACCCGGACAGGGAGGGAGACCCAGTACTTC

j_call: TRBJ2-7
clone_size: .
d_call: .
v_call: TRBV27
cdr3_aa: CASRAGTPTYEQYF
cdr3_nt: TGTGCCAGCAGGGCCGGGACACCCACCTACGAGCAGTACTTC